These 29 T cell receptor beta chains came from one sample sequenced in a study of T cells in Graves' hyperthyroidism and ophthalmopathy. Researchers took RNA transcripts and amplified the TCR beta CDR3 regions from them. TCR CDR3 underwent first-round RT-PCR with the HTBI primer set. TCRdb reanalysed the multiplex PCR reads using MiXCR and keeps one entry per CDR3 protein. The top ten hold 19% of the sample, which has roughly 570,000 distinct CDR3 sequences, under 60% seen once. The specimen was peripheral blood or thyroid tissue (not recorded which). Receptor source: an adult woman with Graves' disease, either hyperthyroidism or ophthalmopathy (not recorded which).

V is TRBV7-2 and J is TRBJ1-5, with D possibly being TRBD1 (5 bases). This CDR3 spans 13 amino acids. The V gene's germline CDR1 is SGHTA and CDR2 FQGNSA. V was cut by 5 bases and J by 14 bases, with 19 bases left in between. In DNA form, the CDR3 reads TGTGCCAGCAGCCCAGCGGGACGGGGACTCGAGCATTTT. It is translated as CASSPAGRGLEHF.

This clonotype was counted once. This chain connects TRBV2 to TRBJ2-5, with 12 bases that match TRBD1. V was clipped by 6 bases and J by 5 bases; unmatched bases: 4. Germline V gene lookup returns CDR1 SNHLY and CDR2 FYNNEI. This CDR3 has 14 residues. CDR3 sequence reads: CASSGTGGKETQYF. In nucleotides, the CDR3 is TGTGCCAGCAGCGGGACAGGGGGCAAGGAGACCCAGTACTTC.

This clonotype came up many times. V usage is TRBV20-1 and J usage is TRBJ1-3, with TRBD1 identical over 7 bases. J was trimmed by 0 bases and V by 3 bases; bases with no gene match: 2. Per the germline V gene, CDR1 is DFQATT and CDR2 is SNEGSKA (reference sequence). The CDR3 has 14 residues. CDR3 nucleotides: TGCAGTGCTAGGACAGGGCGCTCTGGAAACACCATATATTTT. It translates to CSARTGRSGNTIYF.

This clonotype was seen a single time. The chain links TRBV6-5 to TRBJ2-5; 7 nucleotides match TRBD2. Trimming removed 5 bases from V and 5 bases from J; junction bases left unmatched: 11. The CDR3 extends over 15 amino acids. Germline values: CDR1 MNHEY, CDR2 SVGAGI. CDR3 in amino acids: CASSPPDGEGETQYF. CDR3 nucleotide sequence: TGTGCCAGCAGTCCCCCGGATGGGGAGGGGGAGACCCAGTACTTC.

The chain carries TRBV10-2 and TRBJ2-3, with D possibly called TRBD1 or TRBD2 (5 bases each). Germline V gene lookup returns CDR1 WSHSY and CDR2 SAAADI. The CDR3 is 13 residues long. V gave up 8 bases and J gave up 0 bases, with 9 bases separating them. The CDR3 protein is CASWGGSTDTQYF. CDR3 DNA sequence: TGCGCCAGCTGGGGCGGGAGCACAGATACGCAGTATTTT.

This clonotype has a count of ten or more. V usage is TRBV9 and J usage is TRBJ1-6; D unresolved. The length of the CDR3 is 16 residues. Germline values: CDR1 SGDLS, CDR2 YYNGEE. The V end lost 4 bases, the J end lost 0 bases, and 11 bases lay between the germline ends. CDR3 in amino acids: CASSSSGSSYNSPLHF. The CDR3 region has the DNA TGTGCCAGCAGCAGCTCGGGGAGCTCCTATAATTCACCCCTCCACTTT.

This clonotype was detected a few times. The chain uses TRBV30 and TRBJ1-2; D gene unclear. CDR1 is GTSNPN, CDR2 SVGIG, per germline (reference sequence). This CDR3 is built from 10 residues. V gave up 5 bases and J gave up 7 bases, with 8 bases separating them. CDR3 coding DNA: TGTGCCTGGGGGTCGGCTGGCTACACCTTC. Translating it yields CAWGSAGYTF.

This clonotype has ten or more counts. The chain combines TRBV7-2 with TRBJ1-5; no clear D. Trimming left V 5 bases short and J 6 bases short, with 11 bases between. The CDR3 spans 13 residues. In germline, CDR1 is SGHTA, CDR2 FQGNSA. This CDR3 reads CASSADVRQPQHF. The CDR3 nucleotides read TGTGCCAGCAGCGCAGACGTGCGTCAGCCCCAGCATTTT.

This chain links TRBV15 with TRBJ1-4; D might be TRBD1 (5 bases). This CDR3 comprises 16 residues. CDR1 and CDR2 from the germline V gene are LNHNV and YYDKDF (reference sequence). The V and J ends lost 6 bases and 8 bases respectively, with 22 bases between them. CDR3 loop: CATRYEFQGFGEKLFF. DNA for the CDR3: TGTGCCACCAGGTACGAATTCCAGGGATTTGGAGAAAAACTGTTTTTT.

This clonotype was seen ten or more times. The gene calls are TRBV3-1 and TRBJ2-5; D unresolved. Looked up from germline, CDR1 is LGHDT and CDR2 is YNNKEL (reference sequence). This CDR3 region has 13 residues. V lost 4 bases, J lost 5 bases, and 11 bases lay in between. For the CDR3, the DNA is TGTGCCAGCAGCCCCCACGATAGGGAGACCCAGTACTTC. As protein: CASSPHDRETQYF.

A note on this clonotype: With a much larger clone just one base away, this may be a read error. This chain connects TRBV4-2 to TRBJ2-7; D is unresolved. Looked up from germline, CDR1 is LGHNA and CDR2 is YNFKEQ. The CDR3 consists of 15 residues. CDR3 sequence: CAISQDPPGAYEQYF. CDR3 coding DNA: TGTGCCATCAGCCAAGATCCCCCCGGAGCCTACGAGCAGTACTTC.

This rearrangement joins TRBV5-1 to TRBJ2-5; the D is unclear. CDR3 length: 18 residues. CDR1 and CDR2 (germline): SGHRS, YFSETQ. V lost 7 bases, J lost 9 bases, and 34 bases lay in between. Here the CDR3 reads CASLNDRKEPSSNQPQYF. CDR3 bases: TGCGCCAGCTTAAACGATCGAAAGGAACCCAGTTCCAATCAGCCCCAGTACTTC.

This clonotype was seen many times. The chain combines TRBV10-3 with TRBJ2-2; D uncertain. V lost 6 bases and J lost 1, with 9 bases in between. Germline CDR1 is ENHRY and CDR2 is SYGVKD. The CDR3 covers 14 residues. Here the CDR3 DNA reads TGTGCCATCAGGCCCCCCCAGAACACCGGGGAGCTGTTTTTT. This translates into CAIRPPQNTGELFF.

The chain links TRBV7-9 to TRBJ1-3; D uncertain. Germline-derived CDR1 and CDR2 are SEHNR and FQNEAQ (reference sequence). V was clipped by 7 bases and J by 0 bases, with 13 bases between them. The CDR3 is 15 residues long. CDR3 nucleotide sequence: TGTGCCAGCAACCTCGAGCGTGACTCTGGAAACACCATATATTTT. Protein: CASNLERDSGNTIYF.

At least ten counts were recorded for this clonotype. The rearrangement uses TRBV12-3 or TRBV12-4 and TRBJ2-5; D might be TRBD1 (5 bases). V was cut by 3 bases and J by 5 bases, with 13 bases left in between. The CDR3 has 14 amino acids. This chain's CDR3 is CASSFTGARETQYF. The CDR3 nucleotides are TGTGCCAGCAGTTTCACTGGGGCGCGGGAGACCCAGTACTTC.

This clonotype was seen ten or more times. The rearrangement links TRBV5-1 to TRBJ2-7, with a tentative D call TRBD1 (5 bases). V gave up 5 bases and J gave up 2 bases, with 11 bases separating them. The germline V gene encodes CDR1 SGHRS and CDR2 YFSETQ. The CDR3 loop spans 13 amino acids. CDR3 in DNA: TGCGCCAGCAGACGGGCAGGGACCTACGAGCAGTACTTC. This sequence encodes CASRRAGTYEQYF.

This clonotype was seen many times. This chain joins TRBV2 and TRBJ1-5; 7 bases match TRBD1. CDR1 is SNHLY and CDR2 is FYNNEI in the germline V gene. Losses at the gene ends were 6 bases for V and 3 bases for J; bases not matched to a gene: 2. The CDR3 contains 13 residues. CDR3 nucleotides: TGTGCCAGCAGAGGACAGGCCAATCAGCCCCAGCATTTT. Its translation: CASRGQANQPQHF.

The rearrangement uses TRBV12-3 or TRBV12-4 and TRBJ1-1, with 9 nucleotides matching TRBD1. The CDR3 has 15 amino acids. Trimming took 6 bases from V and 2 from J; bases not matched to a gene: 7. CDR3 sequence reads: CASRQQGQGNTEAFF. The CDR3 DNA follows: TGTGCCAGCAGGCAACAGGGACAGGGAAACACTGAAGCTTTCTTT.

This clonotype was counted a few times. J is TRBJ2-6 and V is TRBV9, with D tentatively TRBD1 (5 bases). The CDR3 contains 17 residues. The germline CDR1 and CDR2 sequences are SGDLS and YYNGEE. V was cut by 4 bases and J by 0 bases, with 14 bases left in between. The CDR3 loop reads CASSPHQGLSGANVLTF. The CDR3 coding sequence is TGTGCCAGCAGCCCACATCAGGGCCTCTCTGGGGCCAACGTCCTGACTTTC. The entire variable domain, with the rest obtained from reference TRBV9 and TRBJ2-6, is as follows: DSGVTQTPKHLITATGQRVTLRCSPRSGDLSVYWYQQSLDQGLQFLIQYYNGEERAKGNILERFSAQQFPDLHSELNLSSLELGDSALYFCASSPHQGLSGANVLTFGAGSRLTVL.

This clonotype appeared many times. The V call is TRBV6-5, the J call TRBJ1-1, with D unresolved. Trimming removed 2 bases from V and 3 bases from J, with 7 bases in between. The CDR3 is made up of 13 amino acids. The germline V gene has CDR1 MNHEY and CDR2 SVGAGI. The CDR3, as DNA: TGTGCCAGCAGTTACGGGGAGGACACTGAAGCTTTCTTT. The encoded protein is CASSYGEDTEAFF.

This clonotype was seen ten or more times. The chain has TRBV7-3 and TRBJ1-6; 11 positions match TRBD1. Per the germline V gene, CDR1 is SGHTA and CDR2 is FQGTGA. V trimming: 5 bases; J trimming: 11 bases; junction bases outside the gene matches: 8. CDR3 length equals 15 residues. The CDR3 DNA reads as TGTGCCAGCAGCACATCGGGACAGGGGGGTCCACCCCTCCACTTT. It yields the protein CASSTSGQGGPPLHF.

To note about this clonotype: A much larger clone lies a single base off, so this may be a read error. The V call is TRBV29-1, the J call TRBJ1-2, with unresolved D. Trimming cost V 2 bases and J 6 bases, with 13 bases left between them. Germline V gene data show CDR1 as SQVTM and CDR2 as ANQGSEA. This CDR3 region has 13 residues. The DNA of the CDR3 is TGCAGCGTTGAAAGGCTCGCAGGCCATGGCTACACCTTC. Translating gives CSVERLAGHGYTF.

This clonotype was counted ten times or more. V gene TRBV20-1 combines with J gene TRBJ1-5; D remains ambiguous. Germline V lookup: CDR1 DFQATT, CDR2 SNEGSKA (reference sequence). The CDR3 runs 17 residues. V was shortened by 0 bases and J by 1 base, with 16 bases between the two germline ends. The DNA for the CDR3 is TGCAGTGCTAGAGATTTCCGGGCCTCACGGAGCAATCAGCCCCAGCATTTT. Translated: CSARDFRASRSNQPQHF.

V usage is TRBV29-1 and J usage is TRBJ2-7; tentative D call: TRBD1 (6 bases). V gave up 1 base and J gave up 0 bases, with 22 bases separating them. Germline V gives CDR1 SQVTM, CDR2 ANQGSEA. The CDR3 is made up of 18 amino acids. CDR3 sequence: CSVEVGHKQGTNSYEQYF. The CDR3 bases are TGCAGCGTTGAAGTGGGGCACAAACAGGGAACAAACTCCTACGAGCAGTACTTC.

For the CDR3, the DNA is TGTGCCAGCAGCTGGAGAAGCGCCGGGACAGGGGTGTTCTTC. Translation: CASSWRSAGTGVFF. The chain carries TRBV7-2 and TRBJ2-1; 10 bases line up with TRBD1. Trimming cost V 4 bases and J 15 bases; bases outside gene matches: 12. There are 14 residues in the CDR3. CDR1 is SGHTA and CDR2 is FQGNSA in the germline V gene.

This clonotype has only one observation. The chain joins TRBV29-1 to TRBJ1-1, with unresolved D. The CDR3 consists of 15 residues. V was pared by 7 bases and J by 4 bases, with 22 bases between. The germline CDR1 and CDR2 sequences are SQVTM and ANQGSEA. The DNA for the CDR3 is TGCAGCGCCACCGGTAAAAAGGACGGAATCACTGAAGCTTTCTTT. This sequence encodes CSATGKKDGITEAFF.

This clonotype has at least ten counts. The chain employs TRBV7-3 and TRBJ2-2, with D possibly being TRBD2 (6 bases). In germline, CDR1 is SGHTA, CDR2 FQGTGA. There are 17 residues in the CDR3. V gave up 0 bases and J gave up 3 bases, with 14 bases separating them. The CDR3 bases are TGTGCCAGCAGCTTAACGACCGGAGGGGCGGACACCGGGGAGCTGTTTTTT. Translation: CASSLTTGGADTGELFF.

This clonotype was recorded at least ten times. This chain connects TRBV19 to TRBJ2-5; D is perhaps TRBD2 (6 bases). CDR3 length: 15 residues. V lost 10 bases and J 5 bases, leaving 23 bases between the germline ends. The germline V gene has CDR1 LNHDA and CDR2 SQIVND (reference sequence). The CDR3 loop is CATSRGTLISETQYF. CDR3 bases: TGTGCCACCTCCCGGGGGACTTTGATATCCGAGACCCAGTACTTC.

The rearrangement links TRBV3-1 to TRBJ1-3; 7 positions match TRBD1. CDR1 and CDR2 (germline): LGHDT, YNNKEL (reference sequence). V was pared by 4 bases and J by 0 bases, with 9 bases of the junction left unmatched. CDR3 length: 17 residues. The CDR3 DNA reads as TGTGCCAGCAGCCCAATGTTGGGACAGAACTCTGGAAACACCATATATTTT. It encodes CASSPMLGQNSGNTIYF.